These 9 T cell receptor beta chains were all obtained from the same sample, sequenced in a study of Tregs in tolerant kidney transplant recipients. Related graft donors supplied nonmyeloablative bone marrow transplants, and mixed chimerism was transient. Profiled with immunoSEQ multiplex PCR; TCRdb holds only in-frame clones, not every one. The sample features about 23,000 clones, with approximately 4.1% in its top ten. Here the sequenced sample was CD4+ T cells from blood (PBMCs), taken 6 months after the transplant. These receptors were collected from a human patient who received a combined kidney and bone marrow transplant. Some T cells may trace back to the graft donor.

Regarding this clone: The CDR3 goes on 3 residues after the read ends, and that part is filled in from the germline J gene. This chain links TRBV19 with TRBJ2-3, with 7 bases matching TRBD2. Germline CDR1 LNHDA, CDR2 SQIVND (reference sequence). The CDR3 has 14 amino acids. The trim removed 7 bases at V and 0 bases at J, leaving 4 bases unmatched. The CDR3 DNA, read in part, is TGTGCCAGTAAGTCGGGACTAAGCACAGATACG. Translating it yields CASKSGLSTDT. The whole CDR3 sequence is CASKSGLSTDTQYF. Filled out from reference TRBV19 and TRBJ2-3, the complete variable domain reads DGGITQSPKYLFRKEGQNVTLSCEQNLNHDAMYWYRQDPGQGLRLIYYSQIVNDFQKGDIAEGYSVSREKKESFPLTVTSAQKNPTAFYLCASKSGLSTDTQYFGPGTRLTVL.

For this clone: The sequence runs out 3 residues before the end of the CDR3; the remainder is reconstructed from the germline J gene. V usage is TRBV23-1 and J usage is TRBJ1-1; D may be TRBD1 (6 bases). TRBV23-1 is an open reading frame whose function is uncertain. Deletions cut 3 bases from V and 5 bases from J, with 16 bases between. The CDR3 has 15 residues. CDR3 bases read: TGCGCCAGCAGTCATCCTGTCGGGGGGCGAACTGAA. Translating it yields CASSHPVGGRTE. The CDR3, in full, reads CASSHPVGGRTEAFF.

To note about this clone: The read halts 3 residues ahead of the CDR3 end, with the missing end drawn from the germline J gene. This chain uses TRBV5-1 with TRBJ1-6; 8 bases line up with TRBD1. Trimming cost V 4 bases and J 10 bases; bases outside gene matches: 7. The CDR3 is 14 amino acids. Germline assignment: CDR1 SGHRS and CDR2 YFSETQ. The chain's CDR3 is CASSPDRVRSPLHF. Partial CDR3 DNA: TGCGCCAGCAGCCCGGACAGGGTAAGGTCACCC.

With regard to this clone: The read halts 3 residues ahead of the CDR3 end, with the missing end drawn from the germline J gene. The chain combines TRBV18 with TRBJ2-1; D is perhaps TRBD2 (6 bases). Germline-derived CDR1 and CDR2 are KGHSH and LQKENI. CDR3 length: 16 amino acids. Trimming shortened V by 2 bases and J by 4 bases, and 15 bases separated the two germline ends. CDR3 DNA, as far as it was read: TGTGCCAGCTCACCATTGGCGGGGATTGCTTACAATGAG. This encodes CASSPLAGIAYNE. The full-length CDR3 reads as CASSPLAGIAYNEQFF.

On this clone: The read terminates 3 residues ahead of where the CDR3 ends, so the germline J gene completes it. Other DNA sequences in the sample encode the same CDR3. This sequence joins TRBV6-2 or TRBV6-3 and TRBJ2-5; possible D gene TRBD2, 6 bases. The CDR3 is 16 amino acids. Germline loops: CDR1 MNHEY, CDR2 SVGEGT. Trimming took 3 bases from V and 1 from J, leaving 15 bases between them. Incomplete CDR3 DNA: TGTGCCAGCAGTTATTCGGGTAGCGGAGCCCAAGAGACC. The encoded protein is CASSYSGSGAQET. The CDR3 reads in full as CASSYSGSGAQETQYF.

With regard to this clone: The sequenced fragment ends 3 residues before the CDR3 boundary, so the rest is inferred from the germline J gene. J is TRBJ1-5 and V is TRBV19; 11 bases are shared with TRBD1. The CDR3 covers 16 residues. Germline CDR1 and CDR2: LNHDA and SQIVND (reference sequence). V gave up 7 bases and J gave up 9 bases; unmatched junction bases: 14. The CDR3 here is CASTGTGGMKLRPQHF. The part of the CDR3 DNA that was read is TGTGCCAGTACCGGGACAGGGGGGATGAAACTGAGGCCC.

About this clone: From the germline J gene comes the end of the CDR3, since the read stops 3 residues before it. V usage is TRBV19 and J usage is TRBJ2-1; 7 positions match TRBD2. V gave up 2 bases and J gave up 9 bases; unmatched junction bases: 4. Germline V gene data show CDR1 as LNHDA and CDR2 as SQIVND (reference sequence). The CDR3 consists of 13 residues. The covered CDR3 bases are TGTGCCAGTAGTATATGGGGGGGGGTTGAG. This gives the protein CASSIWGGVE. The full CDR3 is CASSIWGGVEQFF.

CDR3 bases read: TGTGCCAGCAGCATCGGACAGGGGAATCACGAG. Amino acid sequence: CASSIGQGNHE. The CDR3 as a whole reads CASSIGQGNHEQYF. The chain couples TRBV11-2 to TRBJ2-7; TRBD1 matches 9 bases. From the germline J gene comes the end of the CDR3, since the read stops 3 residues before it. This CDR3 contains 14 residues. Germline trimming cut 5 bases from V and 5 bases from J; bases unmatched to any gene: 7. Germline CDR1 and CDR2: SGHAT and FQNNGV.

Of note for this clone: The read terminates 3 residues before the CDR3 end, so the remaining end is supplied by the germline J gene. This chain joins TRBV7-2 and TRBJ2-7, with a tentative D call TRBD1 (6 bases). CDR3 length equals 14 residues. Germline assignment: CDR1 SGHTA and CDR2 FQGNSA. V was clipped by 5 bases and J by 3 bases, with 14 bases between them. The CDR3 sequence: CASSLVGQFYEQYF. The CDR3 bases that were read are TGTGCCAGCAGCCTCGTAGGACAGTTCTACGAG. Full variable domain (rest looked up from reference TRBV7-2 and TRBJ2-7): GAGVSQSPSNKVTEKGKDVELRCDPISGHTALYWYRQSLGQGLEFLIYFQGNSAPDKSGLPSDRFSAERTGGSVSTLTIQRTQQEDSAVYLCASSLVGQFYEQYFGPGTRLTVT.